Listed here are 19 T cell receptor beta chains from one sample, sequenced in a study of blood T cell repertoires in COVID-19 (dated by TCRdb to the early 2020s). Libraries were built with the immunoSEQ multiplex PCR assay. TCRdb carries this immuneACCESS record with in-frame sequences only. Its versions omit some clonotypes, under half of them owing to an unresolved V gene in the studies checked, with the rest unexplained. The sample data list about 49,000 clones, and around 68% of these were observed just once. The ten most abundant clones make up 8.8% of the sample. Sequences were obtained from peripheral blood. The source is a woman in her 70s with acute or convalescent COVID-19.

This clone appeared a few times. The chain combines TRBV4-3 with TRBJ1-6; tentatively, D is TRBD1 (5 bases). Trimming shortened V by 1 base and J by 12 bases, and 13 bases separated the two germline ends. The CDR3 contains 14 residues. Germline CDR1 is LGHNA and CDR2 is YSLEER. In DNA form, the CDR3 reads TGCGCCAGCAGCCAAGTTAAGGGGCGGGAACCCCTCCACTTT. It codes for CASSQVKGREPLHF.

V usage is TRBV30 and J usage is TRBJ2-1; D is ambiguous. This CDR3 has 14 residues. V gave up 3 bases and J gave up 0 bases, with 9 bases separating them. The V gene's germline CDR1 is GTSNPN and CDR2 SVGIG (reference sequence). CDR3 in DNA: TGTGCCTGGAGACCCTGGAGCTCCTACAATGAGCAGTTCTTC. This encodes CAWRPWSSYNEQFF.

The gene calls are TRBV13 and TRBJ2-5, with 8 nucleotides matching TRBD1. V was clipped by 4 bases and J by 2 bases; unmatched bases: 6. Germline-derived CDR1 and CDR2 are PRHDT and FYEKMQ (reference sequence). The CDR3 sequence is 15 residues long. The CDR3 nucleotides read TGTGCCAGCAGCTCGTGGACAGGGCAACAAGAGACCCAGTACTTC. It translates to CASSSWTGQQETQYF.

This clone appeared once. The chain couples TRBV6-5 to TRBJ1-1; 8 bases fit TRBD1. The CDR3 length is 13 residues. Trimming at V came to 7 bases and at J to 3 bases, leaving 4 bases not matched to a gene. Germline assignment: CDR1 MNHEY and CDR2 SVGAGI. The CDR3 sequence: CASNHRGYTEAFF. The DNA for the CDR3 is TGTGCCAGCAACCACAGGGGGTACACTGAAGCTTTCTTT.

This rearrangement joins TRBV9 to TRBJ1-1; TRBD1 agrees at 7 bases. CDR3 size: 16 residues. CDR1 SGDLS and CDR2 YYNGEE come from the germline V gene. With V trimmed by 3 bases and J by 0 bases, 8 bases remained unmatched. CDR3 sequence reads: CASSDLPGQLNTEAFF. The DNA for the CDR3 is TGTGCCAGCAGCGATCTTCCGGGACAGCTGAACACTGAAGCTTTCTTT.

This clone was observed once. The J gene is TRBJ2-5, the V gene TRBV10-3, with TRBD1 as a possible D gene (5 bases). V was shortened by 3 bases and J by 1 base, with 6 bases between the two germline ends. CDR3 length: 13 residues. CDR1 ENHRY and CDR2 SYGVKD come from the germline V gene. CDR3 residues: CAISDRAQETQYF. CDR3 coding DNA: TGTGCCATCAGTGACAGGGCCCAAGAGACCCAGTACTTC.

This chain connects TRBV29-1 to TRBJ2-7; D is uncertain. The CDR3 runs 15 residues. The V end was cut by 0 bases, the J end by 3 bases, with 15 bases between. Germline-derived CDR1 and CDR2 are SQVTM and ANQGSEA. The CDR3 DNA reads as TGCAGCGTTGAAGATGATTCCTCTAAATACTACGAGCAGTACTTC. Protein: CSVEDDSSKYYEQYF.

The V gene is TRBV6-6, the J gene TRBJ1-1, with D possibly matching TRBD1 (5 bases). Germline V gene data show CDR1 as MNHNY and CDR2 as SVGAGI (reference sequence). Trimming pared 5 bases from V and 5 bases from J, leaving 12 bases between. This CDR3 region has 13 residues. The CDR3 DNA is TGTGCCAGCAGTCCCGGGGGGGGGACTGAAGCTTTCTTT. It codes for CASSPGGGTEAFF.

This clone appeared a single time. This chain links TRBV9 with TRBJ2-1; D is unresolved. This CDR3 has 13 residues. Germline-derived CDR1 and CDR2 are SGDLS and YYNGEE. V shed 0 bases and J shed 7 bases, with 8 bases lying between them. The CDR3 region is CASSVAENNEQFF. The CDR3 DNA follows: TGTGCCAGCAGCGTAGCGGAGAATAATGAGCAGTTCTTC.

This chain links TRBV6-6 with TRBJ2-1; a possible D gene is TRBD1 (6 bases). Trimming took 0 bases from V and 2 from J, leaving 11 bases between them. Germline V gene data show CDR1 as MNHNY and CDR2 as SVGAGI (reference sequence). The length of the CDR3 is 16 residues. The CDR3 sequence is CASSYSGRGAYNEQFF. The CDR3 region has the DNA TGTGCCAGCAGTTACTCAGGCAGGGGAGCCTACAATGAGCAGTTCTTC.

The chain joins TRBV10-1 to TRBJ2-3; 7 bases are shared with TRBD2. The CDR3 totals 16 residues. V gave up 7 bases and J gave up 0 bases; unmatched junction bases: 10. The V gene's germline CDR1 is WNHNN and CDR2 SYGVQD (reference sequence). Here the CDR3 reads CASILLAILSTDTQYF. In DNA, the CDR3 is TGCGCCAGCATTCTACTAGCGATACTTAGCACAGATACGCAGTATTTT.

The rearrangement links TRBV5-1 to TRBJ2-1; tentative D call: TRBD1 (5 bases). V was trimmed by 3 bases and J by 5 bases, leaving 12 bases between them. Germline CDR1 SGHRS, CDR2 YFSETQ. The CDR3 is 14 residues long. The CDR3 bases are TGCGCCAGCAGCTGGATCAGCAGGGACAATGAGCAGTTCTTC. It translates to CASSWISRDNEQFF.

V usage is TRBV28 and J usage is TRBJ2-1, with 7 positions matching TRBD1. Germline CDR1 and CDR2: MDHEN and SYDVKM. The CDR3 loop spans 14 amino acids. After removal of 5 bases from V and 5 bases from J, the junction contained 6 bases not matched to a gene. The CDR3 region is CASSTGTANNEQFF. In DNA, the CDR3 is TGTGCCAGCAGTACTGGGACAGCCAACAATGAGCAGTTCTTC.

A few counts support this clone. The J gene is TRBJ2-1, the V gene TRBV11-2, with D maybe TRBD2 (5 bases). Germline V gene sequence: CDR1 SGHAT, CDR2 FQNNGV. The CDR3 loop spans 15 amino acids. V shed 4 bases and J shed 7 bases, with 17 bases lying between them. In nucleotides, the CDR3 is TGTGCCAGCAGCTCGGGTACTAGTCCATCTAATGAGCAGTTCTTC. This gives the protein CASSSGTSPSNEQFF.

This clone is a singleton in its sample. The rearrangement joins TRBV9 to TRBJ2-2, with 14 bases fitting TRBD2. The CDR3 spans 18 residues. Losses at the gene ends were 3 bases for V and 2 bases for J; bases not matched to a gene: 6. Germline CDR1 and CDR2: SGDLS and YYNGEE. Written as DNA, the CDR3 is TGTGCCAGCAGCGCAGGACTAGCGGGGGGTGGAAACACCGGGGAGCTGTTTTTT. This translates into CASSAGLAGGGNTGELFF.

This clone has only a few counts. The gene calls are TRBV28 and TRBJ1-1; unclear D gene. Germline lookup yields CDR1 MDHEN and CDR2 SYDVKM. CDR3 length equals 13 residues. Between the trimmed V and J ends, which lost 1 base and 5 bases, there was a span of 8 bases. The CDR3 here is CASSLLPGTEAFF. Written as DNA, the CDR3 is TGTGCCAGCAGTTTATTACCCGGTACTGAAGCTTTCTTT.

This clone was counted once. The rearrangement links TRBV6-5 to TRBJ2-1, with D tentatively TRBD1 (6 bases). The germline gives CDR1 MNHEY, CDR2 SVGAGI. V lost 8 bases and J 10 bases, leaving 18 bases between the germline ends. The CDR3 runs to 13 residues. Here the CDR3 DNA reads TGTGCCAGCTGCATAGCGCCGGGACAAGAGCAGTTCTTC. It translates to CASCIAPGQEQFF.

The chain has TRBV27 and TRBJ2-2; D ambiguous. Trimming cost V 3 bases and J 1 base, with 6 bases left between them. The CDR3 covers 14 residues. Looked up from germline, CDR1 is MNHEY and CDR2 is SMNVEV (reference sequence). CDR3 residues: CASSFGGNTGELFF. In nucleotides, the CDR3 is TGTGCCAGCAGTTTTGGCGGGAACACCGGGGAGCTGTTTTTT.

The chain carries TRBV5-1 and TRBJ2-7; TRBD1 matches 7 bases. J was trimmed by 1 base and V by 4 bases; bases with no gene match: 8. Germline CDR1 is SGHRS and CDR2 is YFSETQ. CDR3 length: 15 amino acids. In DNA form, the CDR3 reads TGCGCCAGCAGCGCACCCGGGACAGATTCCTACGAGCAGTACTTC. This gives the protein CASSAPGTDSYEQYF.